These 7 T cell receptor beta chains originate from one sample sequenced in a study of response to subunit inactivated influenza vaccine. Each CDR3 protein gets one entry after TCRdb re-called the RT-PCR reads with MiXCR. This sample has hundreds of thousands of distinct CDR3 sequences, with roughly 20% found just once. The source material was PBMCs from blood, sampled roughly 5 days after vaccination. These TCRs come from a man aged 50-59 years who received an inactivated influenza vaccine.

Only a few counts were recorded for this clonotype. The chain uses TRBV13 and TRBJ2-4; tentative D call: TRBD1 (6 bases). Germline-derived CDR1 and CDR2 are PRHDT and FYEKMQ (reference sequence). The length of the CDR3 is 15 residues. Trimming took 2 bases from V and 6 from J, leaving 14 bases between them. CDR3 loop: CASSLIQGGSNIQYF. CDR3 bases: TGTGCCAGCAGCTTAATACAGGGCGGTTCAAACATTCAGTACTTC.

The chain couples TRBV11-2 to TRBJ2-7; 15 bases are shared with TRBD2. Trimming took 6 bases from V and 4 from J; bases not matched to a gene: 4. The germline gives CDR1 SGHAT, CDR2 FQNNGV. This CDR3 has 15 residues. CDR3 sequence reads: CASRGTSGRRYEQYF. The CDR3 nucleotides are TGTGCCAGCAGAGGGACTAGCGGGAGGCGGTACGAGCAGTACTTC.

Concerning this clonotype itself: This may come from a read error, since a much larger clone is one base off. The chain recombines TRBV20-1 with TRBJ2-3; possibly TRBD2 for D (7 bases). With 6 bases removed from V and 2 bases from J, the gap between germline ends came to 12 bases. The CDR3 totals 13 residues. Germline CDR1 reads DFQATT; CDR2 reads SNEGSKA (reference sequence). The CDR3 DNA is TGCAGTGCAAACGGGGGGCTCACAGATACGCAGTATTTT. This sequence encodes CSANGGLTDTQYF.

In its sample, this clonotype was seen a few times. The chain carries TRBV20-1 and TRBJ2-3; 9 bases are shared with TRBD2. The CDR3 runs to 16 residues. V gave up 1 base and J gave up 4 bases; unmatched junction bases: 9. Germline CDR1 reads DFQATT; CDR2 reads SNEGSKA (reference sequence). This chain's CDR3 is CSARAAAGGISDTQYF. The CDR3 DNA is TGCAGTGCTAGAGCCGCTGCGGGGGGGATCTCAGATACGCAGTATTTT.

The chain carries TRBV6-1 and TRBJ2-7; maybe TRBD1 (6 bases). V dropped 3 bases and J dropped 3 bases, with 6 bases sitting between them. CDR3 length: 12 residues. Germline V gene data show CDR1 as MNHNS and CDR2 as SASEGT. Written as DNA, the CDR3 is TGTGCCAGCAGTGAGGGACACTACGAGCAGTACTTC. This encodes CASSEGHYEQYF.

The J gene is TRBJ1-4, the V gene TRBV20-1; D is perhaps TRBD1 (5 bases). Trimming shortened V by 0 bases and J by 6 bases, and 11 bases separated the two germline ends. This CDR3 spans 14 amino acids. Looked up from germline, CDR1 is DFQATT and CDR2 is SNEGSKA (reference sequence). The CDR3 DNA follows: TGCAGTGCTAGAGAGGGGGTGAGAGATGAAAAACTGTTTTTT. It specifies CSAREGVRDEKLFF.

The CDR3 DNA reads TGCAGCGTTGAAGGTGCTCGAGACAGAGGGTGGTTGCAAGAGACCCAGTACTTC. This translates into CSVEGARDRGWLQETQYF. The chain links TRBV29-1 to TRBJ2-5; D might be TRBD1 or TRBD2, each matching 5 bases. Germline V gene data show CDR1 as SQVTM and CDR2 as ANQGSEA. The CDR3 runs to 18 residues. The ends were cut back, 1 base at V and 2 bases at J, with 23 bases in the middle.